This T cell receptor beta chain was documented in a study of CD8 T cells in ankylosing spondylitis. Overall study results and limits: In reactive arthritis synovial fluid and blood, some motif variants had been reported before. A TCR beta motif of under ten highly homologous variants seemed to mark ankylosing spondylitis blood.

TCRdb ran MiXCR on the 5' RACE reads and lists one entry per CDR3 protein. This table holds under 300,000 distinct CDR3 sequences, under 12% found once. This clonotype has ten or more counts. Its specificity is not known. V was pared by 2 bases and J by 0 bases, with 9 bases between. Germline-derived CDR1 and CDR2 are SGHRS and YFSETQ. The CDR3 loop spans 14 amino acids. The receptor's source is a male donor with ankylosing spondylitis or in good health (not recorded which). The material sequenced was blood, either unsorted or a sorted T cell fraction (not recorded which). V usage is TRBV5-1 and J usage is TRBJ2-7; the D gene could be TRBD1 or TRBD2 (5 bases each). The CDR3 loop is CASSFGTGSYEQYF. In nucleotides, the CDR3 is TGCGCCAGCAGCTTCGGGACGGGCTCCTACGAGCAGTACTTC.